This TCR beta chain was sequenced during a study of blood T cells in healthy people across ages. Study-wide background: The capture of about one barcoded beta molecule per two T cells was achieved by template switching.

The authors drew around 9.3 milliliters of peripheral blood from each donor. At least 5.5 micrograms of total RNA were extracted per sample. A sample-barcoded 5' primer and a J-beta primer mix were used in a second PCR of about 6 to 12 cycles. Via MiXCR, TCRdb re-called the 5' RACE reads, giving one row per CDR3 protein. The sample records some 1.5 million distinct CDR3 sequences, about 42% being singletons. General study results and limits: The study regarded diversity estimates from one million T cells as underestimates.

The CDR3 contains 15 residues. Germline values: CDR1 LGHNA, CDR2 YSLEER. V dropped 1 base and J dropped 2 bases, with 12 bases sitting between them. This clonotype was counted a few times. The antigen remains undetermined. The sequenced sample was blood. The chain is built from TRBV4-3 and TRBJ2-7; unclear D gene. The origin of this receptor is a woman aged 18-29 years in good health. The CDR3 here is CASSQARTATYEQYF. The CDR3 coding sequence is TGCGCCAGCAGCCAAGCGAGAACAGCCACCTACGAGCAGTACTTC.